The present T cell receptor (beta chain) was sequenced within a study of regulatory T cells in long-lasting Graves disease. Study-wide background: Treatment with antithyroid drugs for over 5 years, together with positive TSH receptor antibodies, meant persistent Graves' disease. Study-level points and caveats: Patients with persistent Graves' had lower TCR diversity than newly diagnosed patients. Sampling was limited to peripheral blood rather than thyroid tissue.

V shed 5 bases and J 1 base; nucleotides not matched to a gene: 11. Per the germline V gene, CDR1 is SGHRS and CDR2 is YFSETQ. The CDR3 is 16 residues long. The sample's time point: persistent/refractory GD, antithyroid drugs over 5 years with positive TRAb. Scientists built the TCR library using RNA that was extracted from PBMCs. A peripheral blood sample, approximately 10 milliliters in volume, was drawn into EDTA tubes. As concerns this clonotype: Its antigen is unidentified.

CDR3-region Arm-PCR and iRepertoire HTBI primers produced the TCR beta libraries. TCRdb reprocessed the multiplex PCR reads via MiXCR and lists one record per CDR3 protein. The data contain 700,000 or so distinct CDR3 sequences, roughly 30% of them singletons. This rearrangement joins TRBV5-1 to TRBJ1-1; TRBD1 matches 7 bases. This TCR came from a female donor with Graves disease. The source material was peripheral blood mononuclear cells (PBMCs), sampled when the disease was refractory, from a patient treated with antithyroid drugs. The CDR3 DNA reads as TGCGCCAGCAGAACGACAGGGAGGTCCCCGAACACTGAAGCTTTCTTT. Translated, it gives CASRTTGRSPNTEAFF.